This TCR beta chain was profiled in a study of Graves' ophthalmopathy and Graves' hyperthyroidism. Reliance was placed on clinical symptoms, serum thyroxine, TRAb, thyroid ultrasound and orbital computed tomography for diagnosis. Transcripts of RNA were the source for amplifying TCR beta CDR3 regions. HTBI primers served in a first-round RT-PCR, which a second-round multiplex PCR followed. TCRdb reprocessed the multiplex PCR reads with MiXCR, giving one entry per CDR3 protein. Of about 640,000 distinct CDR3 sequences listed, more than 40% are singletons. Turning to this clonotype: Because the CDR3's place on the DNA is in doubt, the DNA is left out and the CDR3 is given as listed by TCRdb.

CDR1 MNHEY and CDR2 SVGAGI come from the germline V gene. Counting both end residues, the CDR3 totals 15 amino acids. Specimen: peripheral blood. This sequence originates from an adult man with Graves' ophthalmopathy. This sequence joins TRBV6-5 and TRBJ1-1. The CDR3 spells CASSSSGRENTEAFF.